The present T cell receptor (beta chain) was sequenced within a study of T cells in Graves' hyperthyroidism and ophthalmopathy. TCR beta CDR3 regions were amplified from RNA. HTBI primers were the set used in a first-round RT-PCR of the TCR CDR3. One entry per CDR3 protein, called by TCRdb with MiXCR from the multiplex PCR reads. The table has around 340,000 distinct CDR3 sequences, about a sixth seen once. This clonotype has ten or more counts. Its cognate antigen is unknown. V gave up 6 bases and J gave up 0 bases, with 12 bases separating them. This CDR3 is built from 15 residues. Germline loops: CDR1 WSHSY, CDR2 SAAADI. Notes on the study in general: A median around 6.8 months before onset, the model predicted ophthalmopathy.

This receptor was taken from a woman aged 25-40 years with Graves' hyperthyroidism that later progressed to Graves' ophthalmopathy. Sequenced material: blood. The rearrangement joins TRBV10-2 to TRBJ1-5; D unclear. The CDR3 protein is CASSPREHSNQPQHF. The DNA of the CDR3 is TGCGCCAGCAGCCCCCGTGAACATAGCAATCAGCCCCAGCATTTT.